This passage covers 8 T cell receptor beta chains from one sample sequenced in a study of OX40 agonist ivuxolimab in advanced cancers. TCRdb's copy holds only in-frame clones and misses some; the assay was immunoSEQ multiplex PCR. The sample shows roughly 87,000 clones, about 90% of them seen only once. The sample in question was CD4+ or CD8+ T cells sorted from blood, obtained in a trial of the OX40 agonist ivuxolimab. These receptor sequences come from an adult with an advanced solid tumor such as melanoma, head and neck, liver or kidney cancer.

The chain uses TRBV19 and TRBJ2-1; 7 bases agree with TRBD2. CDR3 length: 14 amino acids. The germline gives CDR1 LNHDA, CDR2 SQIVND (reference sequence). V lost 4 bases to trimming and J lost 6 bases; unmatched junction nucleotides: 6. The CDR3 here is CASSTGDYRNEQFF. The CDR3 region has the DNA TGTGCCAGTAGTACCGGGGACTACCGCAATGAGCAGTTCTTC.

This chain links TRBV5-6 with TRBJ2-7; possible D gene TRBD2, 6 bases. The V end was cut by 3 bases, the J end by 5 bases, with 12 bases between. The CDR3 runs to 13 residues. The germline V gene has CDR1 SGHDT and CDR2 YYEEEE. The CDR3 sequence: CASSSGGFDEQYF. DNA for the CDR3: TGTGCCAGCAGCTCTGGGGGGTTCGACGAGCAGTACTTC.

The rearrangement joins TRBV28 to TRBJ2-1; D unresolved. Trimming left V 3 bases short and J 8 bases short, with 20 bases between. Germline V gives CDR1 MDHEN, CDR2 SYDVKM. The CDR3 loop spans 16 amino acids. For the CDR3, the DNA is TGTGCCAGCAGTTTCTACGACAATACTGATCCGGATGAGCAGTTCTTC. This gives the protein CASSFYDNTDPDEQFF.

The rearrangement joins TRBV12-5 to TRBJ1-1; D is ambiguous. The CDR3 loop spans 11 amino acids. From germline, CDR1 is LGHNT and CDR2 FRNRAP. Trimming pared 0 bases from V and 7 bases from J, leaving 3 bases between. Here the CDR3 DNA reads TGTGCTAGTGGTTTGGTCCATGAAGCTTTCTTT. Translated, it gives CASGLVHEAFF.

The chain couples TRBV11-2 to TRBJ2-1, with no clear D. With 0 bases removed from V and 0 bases from J, the gap between germline ends came to 6 bases. The V gene's germline CDR1 is SGHAT and CDR2 FQNNGV. The CDR3 runs to 15 residues. Written as DNA, the CDR3 is TGTGCCAGCAGCTTAGAGCGGAACTCCTACAATGAGCAGTTCTTC. Translation gives CASSLERNSYNEQFF.

The chain combines TRBV5-6 with TRBJ2-4, with a tentative D call TRBD1 (6 bases). Germline CDR1 and CDR2: SGHDT and YYEEEE. This CDR3 region has 15 residues. Trimming removed 4 bases from V and 3 bases from J, with 14 bases in between. The CDR3 sequence is CASSPSGVVKNIQYF. The CDR3 DNA follows: TGTGCCAGCAGCCCGTCAGGGGTCGTCAAAAACATTCAGTACTTC.

The chain employs TRBV4-3 and TRBJ1-1; TRBD1 is a possible D gene (5 bases). CDR3 length: 16 residues. The V end was cut by 1 base, the J end by 0 bases, with 12 bases between. In germline, CDR1 is LGHNA, CDR2 YSLEER. The CDR3 loop is CASSQVGGDLNTEAFF. CDR3 bases: TGCGCCAGCAGCCAAGTTGGAGGGGACTTGAACACTGAAGCTTTCTTT.

This clone was recorded only once. This chain joins TRBV5-6 and TRBJ1-1, with 7 bases fitting TRBD1. With 4 bases clipped from V and 4 bases from J, the junction kept 1 base outside the gene matches. The CDR3 totals 12 residues. Germline assignment: CDR1 SGHDT and CDR2 YYEEEE. CDR3 coding DNA: TGTGCCAGCAGCGCAGGGGGCACTGAAGCTTTCTTT. As protein: CASSAGGTEAFF.